This entry lists 20 T cell receptor beta chains sequenced from one sample in a study of T-cell memory formation after mild COVID-19. TCRdb redid the calling of the 5' RACE reads with MiXCR, one entry per CDR3 protein. In the table there are about 240,000 distinct CDR3 sequences, 8% to 9.5% of which are singletons. Sequenced material: PBMCs or a T cell subset sorted from them (not recorded which). These receptors all come from a man between 18 and 29 years old who had mild COVID-19 (a few samples of this study predate the infection). Cell type and time point are not known.

In this sample, this clonotype turned up a few times. The chain joins TRBV11-3 to TRBJ1-1; D is perhaps TRBD1 (6 bases). Trimming removed 8 bases at V and 3 bases at J, with 13 bases between. The CDR3 is made up of 13 amino acids. Germline V gene sequence: CDR1 SGHNT, CDR2 YENEEA. The chain's CDR3 is CASRGGADTEAFF. The CDR3 DNA reads TGTGCCAGCCGTGGGGGCGCGGACACTGAAGCTTTCTTT.

This clonotype came up a few times. The CDR3 region has the DNA TGCGCCAGCAGCTTTTCCTTCACCACTGAAGCTTTCTTT. It encodes CASSFSFTTEAFF. The J gene is TRBJ1-1, the V gene TRBV5-1; unclear D gene. The CDR3 length is 13 residues. Trimming pared 2 bases from V and 4 bases from J, leaving 9 bases between. CDR1 and CDR2 (germline): SGHRS, YFSETQ.

This clonotype appeared many times. V gene TRBV5-1 combines with J gene TRBJ2-1; D ambiguous. Germline lookup yields CDR1 SGHRS and CDR2 YFSETQ. The CDR3 is 14 residues long. Trimming stripped 2 bases from V and 7 bases from J, with 13 bases between. CDR3 in amino acids: CASSLRQAKNEQFF. The CDR3 DNA is TGCGCCAGCAGCTTACGGCAGGCCAAGAATGAGCAGTTCTTC.

This clonotype was picked up a small number of times. The chain recombines TRBV7-9 with TRBJ2-1; D gene uncertain. The CDR3 length is 14 residues. V was pared by 7 bases and J by 8 bases, with 18 bases between. Per germline, CDR1 SEHNR and CDR2 FQNEAQ (reference sequence). The CDR3 DNA reads as TGTGCCAGCACTACTTCAGTACTACGGCATGAGCAGTTCTTC. Translating it yields CASTTSVLRHEQFF.

This chain uses TRBV5-5 with TRBJ1-3; 9 bases agree with TRBD1. V gave up 5 bases and J gave up 2 bases; unmatched junction bases: 5. The length of the CDR3 is 15 residues. Looked up from germline, CDR1 is SGHKS and CDR2 is YYEKEE (reference sequence). The CDR3 nucleotides are TGTGCCAGCAGTACACAGGGGGCGACTGGAAACACCATATATTTT. Encoded protein: CASSTQGATGNTIYF.

J is TRBJ2-5 and V is TRBV7-2; tentatively, D is TRBD2 (5 bases). The CDR3 is made up of 16 amino acids. V lost 6 bases and J lost 1, with 18 bases in between. Germline loops: CDR1 SGHTA, CDR2 FQGNSA. CDR3 nucleotide sequence: TGTGCCAGCAGGGAGTGGGCTGGAGGATCCCAAGAGACCCAGTACTTC. Protein: CASREWAGGSQETQYF. The full variable domain, rest sourced from reference TRBV7-2 and TRBJ2-5, is GAGVSQSPSNKVTEKGKDVELRCDPISGHTALYWYRQSLGQGLEFLIYFQGNSAPDKSGLPSDRFSAERTGGSVSTLTIQRTQQEDSAVYLCASREWAGGSQETQYFGPGTRLLVL.

The chain combines TRBV6-5 with TRBJ1-1; D possibly corresponds to TRBD1 (6 bases). The germline V gene encodes CDR1 MNHEY and CDR2 SVGAGI. The CDR3 covers 16 residues. V shed 8 bases and J shed 0 bases, with 19 bases lying between them. DNA for the CDR3: TGTGCCAGCGGCCTCTGGGCAGGGGAGATGAACACTGAAGCTTTCTTT. Protein sequence: CASGLWAGEMNTEAFF.

The V and J genes are TRBV27 and TRBJ1-1, with D possibly being TRBD1 (5 bases). Trimming removed 4 bases from V and 0 bases from J, with 15 bases in between. Germline V CDR1 and CDR2: MNHEY, SMNVEV (reference sequence). This CDR3 contains 16 residues. Here the CDR3 DNA reads TGTGCCAGCAGTTCATTTCAAAGGGGAGTGAACACTGAAGCTTTCTTT. It translates to CASSSFQRGVNTEAFF.

The rearrangement links TRBV7-2 to TRBJ2-7, with a tentative D call TRBD2 (5 bases). This CDR3 spans 16 amino acids. Per the germline V gene, CDR1 is SGHTA and CDR2 is FQGNSA. The V and J ends lost 5 bases and 0 bases respectively, with 17 bases between them. Written as DNA, the CDR3 is TGTGCCAGCAGCCCTACCCGGGGTCAAAGCTCCTACGAGCAGTACTTC. Translating it yields CASSPTRGQSSYEQYF. Full variable domain (remainder filled in from reference TRBV7-2 and TRBJ2-7): GAGVSQSPSNKVTEKGKDVELRCDPISGHTALYWYRQSLGQGLEFLIYFQGNSAPDKSGLPSDRFSAERTGGSVSTLTIQRTQQEDSAVYLCASSPTRGQSSYEQYFGPGTRLTVT.

This clonotype has just a few counts. The chain recombines TRBV11-1 with TRBJ2-2; 11 bases align to TRBD2. The V gene's germline CDR1 is SGHAT and CDR2 FQDESV (reference sequence). Unmatched junction bases numbered 1, after V lost 3 bases and J lost 1 base. The CDR3 loop spans 16 amino acids. For the CDR3, the DNA is TGTGCCAGCAGCTTTCTAGCGGGGGGGAACACCGGGGAGCTGTTTTTT. As protein: CASSFLAGGNTGELFF.

This clonotype was observed at least ten times. This chain uses TRBV7-3 with TRBJ1-5; D ambiguous. CDR1 and CDR2 (germline): SGHTA, FQGTGA. The germline V and J ends were trimmed by 2 bases and 6 bases, with 8 bases remaining between them. This CDR3 is 13 amino acids long. The CDR3 DNA reads as TGTGCCAGCAGCTTAGATTTGGGTCAGCCCCAGCATTTT. Its protein is CASSLDLGQPQHF.

This clonotype was seen ten or more times. The CDR3 loop reads CASSHRDSPSGNTIYF. The CDR3 bases are TGTGCCAGCAGCCACCGGGACAGCCCCTCTGGAAACACCATATATTTT. This chain connects TRBV4-2 to TRBJ1-3; 7 bases fit TRBD1. The CDR3 sequence is 16 residues long. CDR1 and CDR2 (germline): LGHNA, YNFKEQ. Germline trimming cut 3 bases from V and 0 bases from J; bases unmatched to any gene: 5.

This clonotype was seen once. V gene TRBV28 combines with J gene TRBJ2-3; either TRBD1 or TRBD2 may fit D (6 bases each). The germline V gene has CDR1 MDHEN and CDR2 SYDVKM. Trimming left V 9 bases short and J 5 bases short, with 12 bases between. The CDR3 is 12 residues long. The CDR3 is CASGGPQDTQYF. The CDR3 nucleotides are TGTGCCAGTGGGGGGCCCCAAGATACGCAGTATTTT.

This clonotype was counted ten times or more. This rearrangement joins TRBV27 to TRBJ2-7, with 12 nucleotides matching TRBD1. The trim removed 2 bases at V and 7 bases at J, leaving 9 bases unmatched. There are 16 residues in the CDR3. Germline V CDR1 and CDR2: MNHEY, SMNVEV (reference sequence). CDR3 bases: TGTGCCAGCAGTTTAGCCGGGACAGGGGGCTCGGGAGAGCAGTACTTC. Residues: CASSLAGTGGSGEQYF.

This chain's CDR3 is CASSLRDRGETEAFF. In nucleotides, the CDR3 is TGTGCCAGCAGCTTAAGGGACAGGGGCGAGACTGAAGCTTTCTTT. The chain carries TRBV5-4 and TRBJ1-1; 10 bases are a match to TRBD1. The V and J ends lost 2 bases and 5 bases, in that order; junction bases with no gene match: 6. Germline lookup yields CDR1 SGHNT and CDR2 YYREEE (reference sequence). The CDR3 length is 15 residues.

In this sample, this clonotype turned up many times. This rearrangement joins TRBV4-3 to TRBJ1-1, with D unresolved. In germline, CDR1 is LGHNA, CDR2 YSLEER. The CDR3 consists of 15 residues. Trimming removed 0 bases at V and 6 bases at J, with 14 bases between. The CDR3 nucleotides are TGCGCCAGCAGCCAAGATCGGGCAGACTACGCTGAAGCTTTCTTT. This translates into CASSQDRADYAEAFF.

CDR3 sequence (DNA): TGTGCCAGCAGCACAGATACAGGGGATGGCTACACCTTC. Translation gives CASSTDTGDGYTF. The V and J genes are TRBV7-3 and TRBJ1-2; 7 positions agree with TRBD1. The CDR3 spans 13 residues. Trimming cost V 5 bases and J 6 bases; bases outside gene matches: 6. The V gene's germline CDR1 is SGHTA and CDR2 FQGTGA.

This clonotype occurred a few times. The chain is built from TRBV24-1 and TRBJ1-1; D is uncertain. The CDR3 has 13 amino acids. Germline V gene data show CDR1 as KGHDR and CDR2 as SFDVKD. The V and J ends lost 4 bases and 6 bases respectively, with 11 bases between them. As DNA, the CDR3 is TGTGCCACCAGTGACCGGGCTGGAGCTGAAGCTTTCTTT. Amino acids: CATSDRAGAEAFF.

For the CDR3, the DNA is TGTGCCAGCAGAAAATGGGGGGACGTATCCTACAATGAGCAGTTCTTC. Translation gives CASRKWGDVSYNEQFF. The gene calls are TRBV11-2 and TRBJ2-1, with D possibly being TRBD2 (6 bases). CDR1 and CDR2 from the germline V gene are SGHAT and FQNNGV. This CDR3 comprises 16 residues. V gave up 6 bases and J gave up 1 base, with 16 bases separating them.

The rearrangement joins TRBV5-1 to TRBJ2-2; no firm D call. Per germline, CDR1 SGHRS and CDR2 YFSETQ. This CDR3 spans 14 amino acids. V gave up 3 bases and J gave up 7 bases, with 13 bases separating them. DNA of the CDR3: TGCGCCAGCAGCTACGGGTTACAGAGCGGGGAGCTGTTTTTT. Amino acids: CASSYGLQSGELFF.